These 18 T cell receptor beta chains originate from one sample sequenced in a study of blood T cell repertoires in COVID-19. Here immunoSEQ multiplex PCR was the method, and the copy in TCRdb shows in-frame clones only, minus some. The sample has about 120,000 clones, about four fifths seen once. Sequencing was carried out using peripheral blood. All receptors derive from a man in his sixties with acute or convalescent COVID-19.

The V and J genes are TRBV6-1 and TRBJ1-2; D unclear. Germline lookup yields CDR1 MNHNS and CDR2 SASEGT. The CDR3 extends over 14 amino acids. V dropped 1 base and J dropped 5 bases, with 11 bases sitting between them. CDR3 coding DNA: TGTGCCAGCAGTGAAGGATCCAGGCTATATGGCTACACCTTC. This translates into CASSEGSRLYGYTF.

The chain has TRBV30 and TRBJ1-6, with 8 bases that match TRBD1. The CDR3 consists of 16 residues. V shed 4 bases and J 8 bases; nucleotides not matched to a gene: 13. Germline lookup yields CDR1 GTSNPN and CDR2 SVGIG (reference sequence). CDR3 loop: CAWIPYGGTGHSPLHF. The DNA for the CDR3 is TGTGCCTGGATTCCATACGGCGGGACAGGTCATTCACCCCTCCACTTT.

The chain recombines TRBV3-1 (or the pseudogene TRBV3-2) with TRBJ2-4, with D perhaps matching TRBD2 (6 bases). Germline V lookup: CDR1 LGHDT, CDR2 YNNKEL (reference sequence). Trimming removed 0 bases at V and 0 bases at J, with 18 bases between. The CDR3 loop spans 19 amino acids. For the CDR3, the DNA is TGTGCCAGCAGCCAAGATAGGGGAGCGGCGGGACTAGCCAAAAACATTCAGTACTTC. This gives the protein CASSQDRGAAGLAKNIQYF.

In its sample, this clone was seen once. The rearrangement links TRBV28 to TRBJ1-2; 9 bases match TRBD1. Trimming removed 3 bases from V and 8 bases from J; junction bases left unmatched: 10. Germline V gene data show CDR1 as MDHEN and CDR2 as SYDVKM. This CDR3 comprises 15 residues. This CDR3 reads CASSFRTGDLGGYTF. The CDR3 DNA reads TGTGCCAGCAGTTTCCGGACAGGGGATCTCGGGGGCTACACCTTC.

J is TRBJ2-1 and V is TRBV5-1; D is unresolved. This CDR3 contains 13 residues. Germline assignment: CDR1 SGHRS and CDR2 YFSETQ. The V end was cut by 4 bases, the J end by 6 bases, with 11 bases between. CDR3 coding DNA: TGCGCCAGCAGCCTCGGCGGAGTCAATGAGCAGTTCTTC. This sequence encodes CASSLGGVNEQFF.

V usage is TRBV5-1 and J usage is TRBJ2-3; D remains ambiguous. With 2 bases removed from V and 2 bases from J, the gap between germline ends came to 18 bases. CDR1 and CDR2 (germline): SGHRS, YFSETQ. The CDR3 has 17 residues. Written as DNA, the CDR3 is TGCGCCAGCAGCTTATCATATTCCAGGTACAACACAGATACGCAGTATTTT. Its translation: CASSLSYSRYNTDTQYF.

The chain employs TRBV6-1 and TRBJ1-5; D is uncertain. Deletions cut 0 bases from V and 10 bases from J, with 13 bases between. Germline V CDR1 and CDR2: MNHNS, SASEGT. This CDR3 comprises 14 residues. Written as DNA, the CDR3 is TGTGCCAGCAGTGAAGCTCTGGAGATCAGCCCCCAGCATTTT. It is translated as CASSEALEISPQHF.

J is TRBJ1-4 and V is TRBV10-3; weak D call: TRBD1 (5 bases). Trimming stripped 5 bases from V and 4 bases from J, with 20 bases between. Germline loops: CDR1 ENHRY, CDR2 SYGVKD. CDR3 length: 17 amino acids. CDR3 sequence: CAISSNPPGSINEKLFF. CDR3 bases: TGTGCCATCAGTTCTAACCCCCCAGGGTCCATTAATGAAAAACTGTTTTTT.

The chain employs TRBV7-2 and TRBJ2-2; perhaps TRBD2 as D (5 bases). V dropped 5 bases and J dropped 3 bases, with 7 bases sitting between them. The CDR3 is 13 amino acids. In germline, CDR1 is SGHTA, CDR2 FQGNSA. For the CDR3, the DNA is TGTGCCAGCAGCGTGGACTACACCGGGGAGCTGTTTTTT. It is translated as CASSVDYTGELFF.

The chain joins TRBV6-1 to TRBJ2-7, with D possibly matching TRBD1 (6 bases). CDR3 length: 14 residues. CDR1 is MNHNS and CDR2 is SASEGT in the germline V gene. V lost 3 bases and J 1 base, leaving 10 bases between the germline ends. CDR3 DNA: TGTGCCAGCAGTGAGGGGGCCTTTTCCTACGAGCAGTACTTC. Its translation: CASSEGAFSYEQYF.

The genes are TRBV24-1 and TRBJ1-2, with TRBD1 matching over 11 bases. Germline CDR1 reads KGHDR; CDR2 reads SFDVKD. The length of the CDR3 is 15 residues. Losses at the gene ends were 2 bases for V and 6 bases for J; bases not matched to a gene: 4. In DNA, the CDR3 is TGTGCCACCAGTGATTCTAGGACAGGGGGCGATGGCTACACCTTC. It codes for CATSDSRTGGDGYTF.

CDR3 amino acids: CASSEAHEVRGYGYTF. Written as DNA, the CDR3 is TGTGCCAGCAGTGAAGCGCACGAGGTCCGGGGGTATGGCTACACCTTC. V usage is TRBV6-1 and J usage is TRBJ1-2, with D tentatively TRBD1 (5 bases). The V end was cut by 0 bases, the J end by 5 bases, with 16 bases between. The CDR3 sequence is 16 residues long. The germline gives CDR1 MNHNS, CDR2 SASEGT.

The chain combines TRBV29-1 with TRBJ2-7; 14 bases are shared with TRBD2. This CDR3 has 15 amino acids. Unmatched junction bases numbered 4, after V lost 6 bases and J lost 0 bases. The V gene's germline CDR1 is SQVTM and CDR2 ANQGSEA. CDR3 protein: CSVWTSGRPSYEQYF. The CDR3 DNA follows: TGCAGCGTCTGGACTAGCGGGAGGCCCTCCTACGAGCAGTACTTC.

V is TRBV12-3 or TRBV12-4 and J is TRBJ1-6, with D hard to call. The length of the CDR3 is 13 residues. Between the trimmed V and J ends, which lost 5 bases and 11 bases, there was a span of 13 bases. This CDR3 is CASSLSPGAPLHF. The DNA for the CDR3 is TGTGCCAGCAGTCTTTCGCCGGGAGCACCCCTCCACTTT.

This chain joins TRBV18 and TRBJ2-7; D is possibly TRBD1 (7 bases). Looked up from germline, CDR1 is KGHSH and CDR2 is LQKENI. The length of the CDR3 is 16 residues. Trimming stripped 3 bases from V and 6 bases from J, with 21 bases between. CDR3 in DNA: TGTGCCAGCTCACCTAGTAATTACAGGGGAGGTTCCGAGCAGTACTTC. This encodes CASSPSNYRGGSEQYF.

This rearrangement joins TRBV4-2 to TRBJ1-4; 10 positions match TRBD1. CDR1 is LGHNA and CDR2 is YNFKEQ in the germline V gene. The CDR3 runs to 19 residues. V lost 1 base and J lost 0; bases outside the gene matches: 8. CDR3 sequence: CASSQAVGTGVATNEKLFF. CDR3 coding DNA: TGTGCCAGCAGCCAAGCCGTCGGGACAGGGGTTGCAACTAATGAAAAACTGTTTTTT.

The chain uses TRBV7-2 and TRBJ2-5; 8 nucleotides agree with TRBD1. This CDR3 spans 15 amino acids. V was pared by 6 bases and J by 1 base, with 7 bases of the junction left unmatched. CDR1 and CDR2 (germline): SGHTA, FQGNSA. The CDR3 bases are TGTGCCAGCAGGGCCCCAGGACAGGGCCAAGAGACCCAGTACTTC. Protein sequence: CASRAPGQGQETQYF.

The V call is TRBV19, the J call TRBJ2-3, with 9 positions matching TRBD2. V trimming: 1 base; J trimming: 5 bases; junction bases outside the gene matches: 7. CDR1 is LNHDA and CDR2 is SQIVND in the germline V gene (reference sequence). The CDR3 spans 16 residues. CDR3 bases: TGTGCCAGTAGTATAGTTGGGACTAGCCCCAAAGATACGCAGTATTTT. Amino acids: CASSIVGTSPKDTQYF.